This T cell receptor (beta chain) was sequenced during a study of T cell responses to AZD1222 COVID-19 vaccine. The table came from immunoSEQ multiplex PCR; TCRdb's copy has only in-frame clones and leaves some out. Counted here are roughly 120,000 clones, about 88% occurring once; the ten biggest clones make up approximately 19%. The length of the CDR3 is 16 residues. Germline CDR1 and CDR2: GTSNPN and SVGIG (reference sequence). V was pared by 4 bases and J by 0 bases, with 13 bases between. This TCR was sampled from an adult in good health. The chain joins TRBV30 to TRBJ1-6; D perhaps matches TRBD1 (5 bases). This sample comprised peripheral blood, obtained on day 0 of AZD1222 vaccination. The CDR3 DNA reads as TGTGCCTGGACAAAGTACAGGAGCTCCTATAATTCACCCCTCCACTTT. Translating it yields CAWTKYRSSYNSPLHF. The full variable domain, completed using reference TRBV30 and TRBJ1-6, is SQTIHQWPATLVQPVGSPLSLECTVEGTSNPNLYWYRQAAGRGLQLLFYSVGIGQISSEVPQNLSASRPQDRQFILSSKKLLLSDSGFYLCAWTKYRSSYNSPLHFGNGTRLTVT.